These T cell receptor beta chains were read from a single sample in a study of neoadjuvant anti-PD-1 for oral cavity cancer. Profiling relied on immunoSEQ multiplex PCR, and the TCRdb table lists in-frame clones only, not all of them. The top ten hold around 8% of the sample, which has about 10,000 clones, 63% seen once. Sequenced material: tumor tissue, taken after nivolumab (anti-PD-1) treatment. The source is a person aged 35 to 85 with oral cavity squamous cell carcinoma. Both conserved end residues are trimmed from each CDR3.

length | J | V | CDR3
11 | TRBJ1-3 | TRBV7-9 | AGGMISGNTIY
10 | TRBJ2-3 | TRBV2 | ASSDDSHTQY
13 | TRBJ2-3 | TRBV5-4 | ASSLTSGREDTQY
12 | TRBJ1-4 | TRBV28 | ASSFTGGDEKLF
13 | TRBJ1-2 | TRBV7-9 | ASSLGQGGVDGYT
12 | TRBJ2-1 | TRBV11-2 | ASSRQGYDNEQF
13 | TRBJ2-2 | TRBV19 | ASSIQGANTGELF
11 | TRBJ2-7 | TRBV27 | ASSLSIGGEQY
11 | TRBJ2-3 | TRBV5-4 | ASSWTVQDTQY
10 | TRBJ1-1 | TRBV6-5 | ASLRGANEAF
15 | TRBJ2-5 | TRBV27 | ASSFKGLAGPQETQY
17 | TRBJ2-6 | TRBV19 | ASSRWGGGGGSGANVLT
14 | TRBJ1-2 | TRBV7-6 | ASSLFRGGSNYGYT
13 | TRBJ2-5 | TRBV7-2 | ASSFGTSPQETQY
12 | TRBJ1-3 | TRBV19 | ASSIAGNGNTIY
12 | TRBJ1-1 | TRBV5-1 | ASSSSTGHPEAF
11 | TRBJ2-1 | TRBV7-2 | AAGLAFYNEQF
13 | TRBJ2-5 | TRBV25-1 | ASSESVISGETQY
13 | TRBJ1-1 | TRBV10-2 | ASRSDRGWNTEAF
15 | TRBJ2-3 | TRBV7-8 | ASSFSVAGLVGDTQY
12 | TRBJ2-7 | TRBV5-1 | ASSEGQAGDEQY
11 | TRBJ1-1 | TRBV18 | ASSPGVGSEAF
14 | TRBJ2-5 | TRBV15 | ATSRDRGRGQETQY
16 | TRBJ2-6 | TRBV9 | ASHIGFQASSGANVLT
18 | TRBJ2-2 | TRBV2 | ASKKSRLAGKISNTGELF
13 | TRBJ2-1 | TRBV18 | ASSLTSGRYNEQF
12 | TRBJ2-7 | TRBV5-6 | ASSFGRSSYEQY
12 | TRBJ2-5 | TRBV5-4 | ASSLNRPEETQY
12 | TRBJ2-1 | TRBV6-4 | ASSGGTSGNEQF
13 | TRBJ2-3 | TRBV18 | ASSPQDRGTDTQY
10 | TRBJ1-1 | TRBV5-1 | ASSWTNTEAF
15 | TRBJ2-3 | TRBV23-1 | ASSHRAWPETTDTQY
12 | TRBJ1-4 | TRBV25-1 | ASSATGGGEKLF
12 | TRBJ1-3 | TRBV6-1 | ASTRIQSGNTIY
10 | TRBJ2-3 | TRBV5-1 | ASSLDGDTQY
17 | TRBJ2-1 | TRBV5-3 | ARSLRREGSLCPYNEQF
11 | TRBJ2-7 | TRBV28 | ASSLDRGYEQY
11 | TRBJ1-4 | TRBV30 | AWSVKQLEKLF
11 | TRBJ2-5 | TRBV11-3 | ASSLAPKETQY
14 | TRBJ1-3 | TRBV5-1 | ASSPLQGASGNTIY
12 | TRBJ2-3 | TRBV7-8 | ASSLGASTDTQY
11 | TRBJ2-1 | TRBV4-1 | ASSQLLVNEQF
12 | TRBJ2-1 | TRBV29-1 | SVGTGGLNNEQF
12 | TRBJ2-7 | TRBV28 | ASKLQGRGSEQY
11 | TRBJ1-1 | TRBV28 | ASSGAGVVEAF
13 | TRBJ1-1 | TRBV30 | AWSSWGGMNTEAF
14 | TRBJ2-5 | TRBV5-1 | ASSPGLAGGQETQY
16 | TRBJ2-1 | TRBV5-1 | ASSSGGIGSGINNEQF
16 | TRBJ2-2 | TRBV12-5 | ASGLTAPSGRFRGELF
11 | TRBJ2-5 | TRBV2 | ASIQGEGETQY
9 | TRBJ2-7 | TRBV13 | ASSLRGEQY
11 | TRBJ2-3 | TRBV6-5 | ASTLGSTDTQY